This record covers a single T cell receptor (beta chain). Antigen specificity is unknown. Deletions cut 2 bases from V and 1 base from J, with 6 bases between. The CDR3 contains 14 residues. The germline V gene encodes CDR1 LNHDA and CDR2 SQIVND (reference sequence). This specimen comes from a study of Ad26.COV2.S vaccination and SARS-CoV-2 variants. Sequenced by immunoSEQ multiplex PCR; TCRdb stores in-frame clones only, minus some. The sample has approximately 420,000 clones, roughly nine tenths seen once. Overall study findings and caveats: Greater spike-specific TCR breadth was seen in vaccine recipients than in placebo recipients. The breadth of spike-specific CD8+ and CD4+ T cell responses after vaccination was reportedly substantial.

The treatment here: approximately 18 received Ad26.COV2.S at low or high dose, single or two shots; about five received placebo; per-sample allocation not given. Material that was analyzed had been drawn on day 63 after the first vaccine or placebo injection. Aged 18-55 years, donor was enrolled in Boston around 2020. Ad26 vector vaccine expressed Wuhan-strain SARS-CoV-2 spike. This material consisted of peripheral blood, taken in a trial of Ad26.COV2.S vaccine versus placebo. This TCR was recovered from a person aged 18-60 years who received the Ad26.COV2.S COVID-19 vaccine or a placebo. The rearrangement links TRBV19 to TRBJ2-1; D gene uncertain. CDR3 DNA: TGTGCCAGTAGTATATCGGCGTCCTACAATGAGCAGTTCTTC. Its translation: CASSISASYNEQFF.